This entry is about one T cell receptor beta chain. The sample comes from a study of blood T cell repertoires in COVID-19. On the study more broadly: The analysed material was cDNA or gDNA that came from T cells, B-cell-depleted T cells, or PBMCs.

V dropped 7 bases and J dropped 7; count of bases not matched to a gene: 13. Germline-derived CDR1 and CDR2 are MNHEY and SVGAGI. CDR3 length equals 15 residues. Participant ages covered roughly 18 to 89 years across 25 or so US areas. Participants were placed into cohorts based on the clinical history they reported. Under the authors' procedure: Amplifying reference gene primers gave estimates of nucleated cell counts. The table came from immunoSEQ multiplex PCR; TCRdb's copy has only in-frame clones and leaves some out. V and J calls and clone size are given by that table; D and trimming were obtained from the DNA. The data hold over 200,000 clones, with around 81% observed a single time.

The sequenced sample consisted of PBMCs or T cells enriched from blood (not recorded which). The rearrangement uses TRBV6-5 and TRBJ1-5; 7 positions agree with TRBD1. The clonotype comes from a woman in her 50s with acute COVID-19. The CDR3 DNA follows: TGTGCCAGCACCCTCCGAGGGGCAGGGGGACAGCCCCAGCATTTT. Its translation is CASTLRGAGGQPQHF.